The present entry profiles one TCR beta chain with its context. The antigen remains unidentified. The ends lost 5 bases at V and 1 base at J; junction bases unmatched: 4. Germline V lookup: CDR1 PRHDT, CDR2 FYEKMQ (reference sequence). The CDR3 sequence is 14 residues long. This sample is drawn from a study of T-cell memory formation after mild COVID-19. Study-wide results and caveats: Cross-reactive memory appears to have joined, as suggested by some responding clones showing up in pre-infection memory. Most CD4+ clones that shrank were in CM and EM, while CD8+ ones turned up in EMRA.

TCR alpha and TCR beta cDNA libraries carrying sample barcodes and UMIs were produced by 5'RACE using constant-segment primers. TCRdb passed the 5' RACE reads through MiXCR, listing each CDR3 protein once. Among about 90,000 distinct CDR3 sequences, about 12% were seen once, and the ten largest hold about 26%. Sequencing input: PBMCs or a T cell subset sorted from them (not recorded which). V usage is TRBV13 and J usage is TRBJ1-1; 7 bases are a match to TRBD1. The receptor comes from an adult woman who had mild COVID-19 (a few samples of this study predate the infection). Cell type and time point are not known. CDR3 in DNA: TGTGCCAGCAGCCATGACAGGGAGAACACTGAAGCTTTCTTT. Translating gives CASSHDRENTEAFF.